The source of this T cell receptor (beta chain) is a study of molecular identifiers for immune sequencing clone quantification. TCRdb processed the PCR reads anew with MiXCR; each CDR3 protein has one entry. Among about 500,000 distinct CDR3 sequences, about 25% were seen once, and the ten largest hold around 0.8%. The length of the CDR3 is 17 residues. The V segment lost 2 bases and the J segment 2 bases; nucleotides outside the gene matches: 7. Germline assignment: CDR1 SNHLY and CDR2 FYNNEI. What was sequenced was naive CD8+ T cells from blood, with Jurkat cell RNA spiked in. Subset of the sample: FACS-sorted CD8+CD4-CCR7+CD45RA+ naive T cells. The sequence was collected from a human donor in good health. Some libraries in this study had Jurkat cell RNA spiked in. The J gene is TRBJ2-3, the V gene TRBV2, with 10 bases matching TRBD2. Here the CDR3 reads CASSELQLAGLTDTQYF. CDR3 DNA: TGTGCCAGCAGTGAACTCCAACTAGCGGGGCTCACAGATACGCAGTATTTT. The entire variable domain, with the rest obtained from reference TRBV2 and TRBJ2-3, is as follows: EPEVTQTPSHQVTQMGQEVILRCVPISNHLYFYWYRQILGQKVEFLVSFYNNEISEKSEIFDDQFSVERPDGSNFTLKIRSTKLEDSAMYFCASSELQLAGLTDTQYFGPGTRLTVL.